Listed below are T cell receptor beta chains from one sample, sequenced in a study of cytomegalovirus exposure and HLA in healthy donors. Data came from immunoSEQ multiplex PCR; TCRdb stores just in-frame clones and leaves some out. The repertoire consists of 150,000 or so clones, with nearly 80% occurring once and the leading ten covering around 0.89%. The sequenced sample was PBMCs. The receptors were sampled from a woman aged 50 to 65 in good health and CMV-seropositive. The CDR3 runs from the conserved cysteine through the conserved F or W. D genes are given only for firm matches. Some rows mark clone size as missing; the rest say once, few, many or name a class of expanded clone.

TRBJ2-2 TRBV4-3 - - CASSQGTITGELFF TGCGCCAGCAGCCAGGGGACAATCACCGGGGAGCTGTTTTTT
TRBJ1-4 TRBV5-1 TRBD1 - CASSLAPRGLGEKLFF TGCGCCAGCAGCTTGGCACCCAGGGGGCTTGGCGAAAAACTGTTTTTT
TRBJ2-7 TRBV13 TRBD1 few CASSLRGPYEQYF TGTGCCAGCAGCCTGAGGGGGCCCTACGAGCAGTACTTC
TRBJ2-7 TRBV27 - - CASSFFALRSYEQYF TGTGCCAGCAGTTTCTTTGCCCTTAGATCCTACGAGCAGTACTTC
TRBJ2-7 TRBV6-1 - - CASSELAREQYF TGTGCCAGCAGTGAATTAGCCCGCGAGCAGTACTTC
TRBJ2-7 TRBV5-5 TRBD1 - CASRSDRLEQYF TGTGCCAGCAGATCGGACAGGTTGGAGCAGTACTTC
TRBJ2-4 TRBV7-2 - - CASTPRRAKNIQYF TGTGCCAGCACCCCAAGGAGAGCCAAAAACATTCAGTACTTC
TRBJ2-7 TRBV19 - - CASTTGGGTYEQYF TGTGCCAGTACCACAGGGGGAGGGACCTACGAGCAGTACTTC
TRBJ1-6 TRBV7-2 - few CASTDRAGYSPLHF TGTGCCAGCACCGACCGAGCAGGCTATTCACCCCTCCACTTT
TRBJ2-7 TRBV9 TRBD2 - CASSPQGGNPSEQYF TGTGCCAGCAGCCCTCAGGGAGGGAACCCTAGCGAGCAGTACTTC
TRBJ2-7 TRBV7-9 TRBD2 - CASSSLGGVGEYF TGTGCCAGCAGCTCCCTTGGGGGGGTTGGGGAGTACTTC
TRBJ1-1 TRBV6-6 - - CASRGGLRNTEAFF TGTGCCAGCAGGGGGGGACTTAGGAACACTGAAGCTTTCTTT
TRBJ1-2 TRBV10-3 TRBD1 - CAISEVTGNGYTF TGTGCCATCAGTGAGGTGACAGGGAATGGCTACACCTTC
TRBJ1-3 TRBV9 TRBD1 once CASSPPGVGRGQNTIYF TGTGCCAGCAGCCCGCCCGGTGTGGGCAGGGGGCAAAACACCATATATTTT
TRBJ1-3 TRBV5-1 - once CASSLVGDTIYF TGCGCCAGCAGCTTGGTCGGAGACACCATATATTTT
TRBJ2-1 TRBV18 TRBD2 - CASSPGLEVEQFF TGTGCCAGCTCACCGGGACTAGAGGTTGAGCAGTTCTTC
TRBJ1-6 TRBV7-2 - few CASSISGGIDSPLHF TGTGCCAGCAGCATATCGGGGGGAATCGATTCACCCCTCCACTTT
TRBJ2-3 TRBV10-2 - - CASRQPGLKKREDTQYF TGCGCCAGCAGACAGCCGGGACTTAAGAAACGGGAGGATACGCAGTATTTT
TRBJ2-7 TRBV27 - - CASSFLSPTGRSYEQYF TGTGCCAGCAGTTTCCTATCCCCGACAGGTCGCTCCTACGAGCAGTACTTC
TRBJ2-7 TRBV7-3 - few CASSLEQGYEQYF TGTGCCAGCAGCTTAGAACAGGGCTACGAGCAGTACTTC
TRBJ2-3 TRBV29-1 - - CSVERGGFSTDTQYF TGCAGCGTTGAAAGGGGGGGCTTTAGCACAGATACGCAGTATTTT
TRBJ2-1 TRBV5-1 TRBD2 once CASSLSSGGGEQFF TGCGCCAGCAGCTTGTCTAGCGGGGGGGGAGAGCAGTTCTTC
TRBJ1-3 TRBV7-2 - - CASSPGHNSGNTIYF TGTGCCAGCAGCCCCGGACATAACTCTGGAAACACCATATATTTT
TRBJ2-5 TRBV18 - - CASSLQGGFQETQYF TGTGCCAGCTCACTGCAGGGGGGCTTTCAAGAGACCCAGTACTTC
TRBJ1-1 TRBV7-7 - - CASAPEEGSTEAFF TGTGCTAGCGCCCCTGAAGAGGGCTCCACTGAAGCTTTCTTT
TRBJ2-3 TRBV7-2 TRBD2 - CASSPRTAGGADTQYF TGTGCCAGCAGCCCAAGGACGGCGGGGGGTGCAGATACGCAGTATTTT
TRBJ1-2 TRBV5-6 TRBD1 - CASSPSPDRDYGYTF TGTGCCAGCAGCCCTTCCCCTGACAGGGACTATGGCTACACCTTC
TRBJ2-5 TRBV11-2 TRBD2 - CASSNRGEETQYF TGTGCCAGCAGCAATCGGGGGGAAGAGACCCAGTACTTC
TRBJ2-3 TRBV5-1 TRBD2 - CASSPGTSGGTDTQYF TGCGCCAGCAGCCCCGGGACTAGCGGGGGGACAGATACGCAGTATTTT
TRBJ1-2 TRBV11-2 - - CASSLVTRPNYGYTF TGTGCCAGCAGCTTAGTGACCAGGCCGAACTATGGCTACACCTTC
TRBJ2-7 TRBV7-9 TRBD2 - CASNLLAGAAEQYF TGTGCCAGCAACCTCCTAGCGGGAGCTGCCGAGCAGTACTTC
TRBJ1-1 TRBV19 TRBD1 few CASSIRTGGITEAFF TGTGCCAGTAGTATCCGTACAGGGGGGATCACTGAAGCTTTCTTT
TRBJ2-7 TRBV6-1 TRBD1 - CASSEANRDRGYEQYF TGTGCCAGCAGTGAAGCCAACCGGGACAGGGGCTACGAGCAGTACTTC
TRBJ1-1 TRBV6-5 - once CASRRDTEAFF TGTGCCAGCAGGAGGGACACTGAAGCTTTCTTT
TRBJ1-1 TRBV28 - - CASSLLTENTEAFF TGTGCCAGCAGTTTACTGACAGAGAACACTGAAGCTTTCTTT
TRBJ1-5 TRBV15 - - CATSRDATGSRNQPQHF TGTGCCACCAGCAGAGATGCAACAGGGAGTCGCAATCAGCCCCAGCATTTT
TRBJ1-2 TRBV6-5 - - CASSLGQTNYGYTF TGTGCCAGCAGTCTCGGACAGACTAACTATGGCTACACCTTC
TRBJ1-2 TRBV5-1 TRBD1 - CASSWNFWDSYGYTF TGCGCCAGCAGCTGGAACTTCTGGGACAGCTATGGCTACACCTTC
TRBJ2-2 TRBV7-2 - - CASSSSQRGIGELFF TGTGCCAGCAGCTCCTCCCAAAGGGGGATCGGGGAGCTGTTTTTT
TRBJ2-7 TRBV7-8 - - CASSLAPGIYYEQYF TGTGCCAGCAGCTTAGCCCCAGGGATTTACTACGAGCAGTACTTC
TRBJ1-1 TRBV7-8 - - CASSFLQGSNTEAFF TGTGCCAGCAGCTTTCTCCAGGGATCGAACACTGAAGCTTTCTTT
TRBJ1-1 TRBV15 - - CATSRQGGGSGTEAFF TGTGCCACCAGCAGACAAGGGGGAGGGTCCGGCACTGAAGCTTTCTTT
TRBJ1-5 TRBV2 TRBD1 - CASSGTGGSGNQPQHF TGTGCCAGCAGTGGCACAGGGGGCTCGGGCAATCAGCCCCAGCATTTT
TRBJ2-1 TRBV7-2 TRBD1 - CASSPKGQGILNEQFF TGTGCCAGCAGCCCCAAGGGACAGGGTATTTTAAATGAGCAGTTCTTC
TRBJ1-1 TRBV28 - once CASSFIGRSGTEAFF TGTGCCAGCAGTTTTATCGGGCGGTCGGGAACTGAAGCTTTCTTT
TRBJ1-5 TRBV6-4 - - CASSGGHLNQPQHF TGTGCCAGCAGTGGGGGACACCTAAATCAGCCCCAGCATTTT
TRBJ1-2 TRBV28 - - CASSSGTNYGYTF TGTGCCAGCAGCTCAGGGACTAACTATGGCTACACCTTC